The present T cell receptor beta chain was sequenced within a study of T cell repertoires in cytomegalovirus infection. Study details: CMV epitopes in the study were HLA-C-restricted (recently identified) and HLA-B-restricted (well studied). Both CMV infection and a matching HLA type were indicated by public TCR beta signatures.

TCRdb re-called the reads with MiXCR, one entry per CDR3 protein. The repertoire includes a few hundred thousand distinct CDR3 sequences, approximately 40% of them detected once, and 48% sits in the top ten. This clonotype was recorded a few times. Its matching antigen is unknown. Regarding the study as a whole: Clonotypes of TCR beta that were HLA-C-restricted and CMV-specific dominated the ex vivo response.

From germline, CDR1 is MNHEY and CDR2 SVGAGI. V shed 6 bases, J shed 2 bases, and the junction held 8 bases outside the gene matches. This CDR3 comprises 15 residues. The V and J genes are TRBV6-5 and TRBJ2-3; 7 bases align to TRBD2. The clonotype was recovered from a human donor in good health (CMV status not recorded). Some clones in this sample may be carry-over from other donors' samples. Sample: cultured PBMCs, taken from culture after CMV antigen stimulation. The CDR3 DNA reads as TGTGCCAGCAGGTTTTATGCGGGGGACACAGATACGCAGTATTTT. The encoded protein is CASRFYAGDTDTQYF.